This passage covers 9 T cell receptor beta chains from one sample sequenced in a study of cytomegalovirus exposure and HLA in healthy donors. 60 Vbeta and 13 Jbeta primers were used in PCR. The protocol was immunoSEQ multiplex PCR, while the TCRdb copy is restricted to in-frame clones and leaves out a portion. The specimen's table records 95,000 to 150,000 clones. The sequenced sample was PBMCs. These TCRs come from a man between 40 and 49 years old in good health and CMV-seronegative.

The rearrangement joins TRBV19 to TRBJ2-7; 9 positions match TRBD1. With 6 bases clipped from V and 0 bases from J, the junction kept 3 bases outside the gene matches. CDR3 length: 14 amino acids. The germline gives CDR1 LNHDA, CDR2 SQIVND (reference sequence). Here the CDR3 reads CASRGQGVSYEQYF. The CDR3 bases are TGTGCCAGTAGGGGACAGGGAGTCTCCTACGAGCAGTACTTC.

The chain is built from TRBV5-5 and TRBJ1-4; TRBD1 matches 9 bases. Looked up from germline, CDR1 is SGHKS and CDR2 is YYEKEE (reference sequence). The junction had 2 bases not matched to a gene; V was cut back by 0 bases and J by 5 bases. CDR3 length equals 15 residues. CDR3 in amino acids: CASSLEGTGNEKLFF. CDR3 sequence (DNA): TGTGCCAGCAGCTTGGAAGGGACAGGGAATGAAAAACTGTTTTTT. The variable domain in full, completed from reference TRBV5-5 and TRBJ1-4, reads DAGVTQSPTHLIKTRGQQVTLRCSPISGHKSVSWYQQVLGQGPQFIFQYYEKEERGRGNFPDRFSARQFPNYSSELNVNALLLGDSALYLCASSLEGTGNEKLFFGSGTQLSVL.

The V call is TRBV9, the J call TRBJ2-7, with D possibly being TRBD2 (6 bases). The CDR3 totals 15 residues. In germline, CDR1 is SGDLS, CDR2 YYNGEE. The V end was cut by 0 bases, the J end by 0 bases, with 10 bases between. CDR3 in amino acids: CASSVDGSYSYEQYF. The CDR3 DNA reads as TGTGCCAGCAGCGTAGACGGGAGTTACTCCTACGAGCAGTACTTC.

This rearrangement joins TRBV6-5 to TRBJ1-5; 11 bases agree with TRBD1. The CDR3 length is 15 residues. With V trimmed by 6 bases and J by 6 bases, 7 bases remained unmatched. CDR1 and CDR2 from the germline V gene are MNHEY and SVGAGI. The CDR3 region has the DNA TGTGCCAGCAGCCCCGGGACAGGGGGTTTTCAGCCCCAGCATTTT. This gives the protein CASSPGTGGFQPQHF.

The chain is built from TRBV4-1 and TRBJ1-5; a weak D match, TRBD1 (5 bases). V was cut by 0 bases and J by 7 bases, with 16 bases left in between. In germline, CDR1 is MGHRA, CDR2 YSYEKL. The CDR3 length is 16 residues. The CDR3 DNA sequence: TGCGCCAGCAGCCAAGATGCCGGTACAGGTGGACAGCCCCAGCATTTT. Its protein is CASSQDAGTGGQPQHF.

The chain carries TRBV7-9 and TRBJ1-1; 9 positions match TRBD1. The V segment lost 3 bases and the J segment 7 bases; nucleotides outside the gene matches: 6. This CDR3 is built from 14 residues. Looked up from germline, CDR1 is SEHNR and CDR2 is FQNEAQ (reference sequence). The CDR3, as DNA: TGTGCCAGCAGCTTTACACAGGGGGCGGTTGAAGCTTTCTTT. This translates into CASSFTQGAVEAFF.

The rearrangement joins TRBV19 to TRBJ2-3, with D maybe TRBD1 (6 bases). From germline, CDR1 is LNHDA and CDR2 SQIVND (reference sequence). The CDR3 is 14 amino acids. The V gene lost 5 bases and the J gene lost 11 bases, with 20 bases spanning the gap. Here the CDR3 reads CASSLKPSGDEQYF. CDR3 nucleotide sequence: TGTGCCAGTAGTCTAAAACCCTCAGGGGATGAGCAGTATTTT.

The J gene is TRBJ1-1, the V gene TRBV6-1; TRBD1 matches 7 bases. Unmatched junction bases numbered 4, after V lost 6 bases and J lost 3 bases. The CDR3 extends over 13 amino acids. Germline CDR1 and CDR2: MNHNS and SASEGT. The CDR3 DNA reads TGTGCCAGCAGAGGGGGACAGTACACTGAAGCTTTCTTT. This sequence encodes CASRGGQYTEAFF.

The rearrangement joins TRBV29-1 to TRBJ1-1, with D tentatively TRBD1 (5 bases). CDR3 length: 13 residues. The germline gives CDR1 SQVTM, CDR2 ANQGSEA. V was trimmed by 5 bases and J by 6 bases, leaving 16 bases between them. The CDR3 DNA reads TGCAGCGTTCAGCCAGGGATCATTGCTGAAGCTTTCTTT. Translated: CSVQPGIIAEAFF.